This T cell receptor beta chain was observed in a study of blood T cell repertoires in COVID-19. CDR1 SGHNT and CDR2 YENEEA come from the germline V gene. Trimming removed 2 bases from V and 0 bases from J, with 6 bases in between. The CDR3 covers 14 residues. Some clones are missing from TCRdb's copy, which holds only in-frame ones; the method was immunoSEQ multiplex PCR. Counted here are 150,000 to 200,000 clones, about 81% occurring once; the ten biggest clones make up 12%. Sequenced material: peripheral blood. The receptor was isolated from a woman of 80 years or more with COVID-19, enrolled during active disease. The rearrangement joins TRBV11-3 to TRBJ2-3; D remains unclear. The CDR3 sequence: CASSLSRSTDTQYF. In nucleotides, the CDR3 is TGTGCCAGCAGCTTATCCCGTAGCACAGATACGCAGTATTTT.